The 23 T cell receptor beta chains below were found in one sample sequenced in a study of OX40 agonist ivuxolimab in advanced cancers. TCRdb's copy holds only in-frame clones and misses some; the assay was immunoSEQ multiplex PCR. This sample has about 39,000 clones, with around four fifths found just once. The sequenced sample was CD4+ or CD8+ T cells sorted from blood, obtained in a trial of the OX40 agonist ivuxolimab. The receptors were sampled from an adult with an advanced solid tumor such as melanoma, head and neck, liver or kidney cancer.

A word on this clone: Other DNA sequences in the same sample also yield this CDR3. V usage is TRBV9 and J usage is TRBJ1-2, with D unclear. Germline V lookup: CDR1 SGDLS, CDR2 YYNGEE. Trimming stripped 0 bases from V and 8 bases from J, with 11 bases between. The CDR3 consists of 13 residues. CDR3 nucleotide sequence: TGTGCCAGCAGCGTAGGACAAGGTGGAGGCTACACCTTC. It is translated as CASSVGQGGGYTF.

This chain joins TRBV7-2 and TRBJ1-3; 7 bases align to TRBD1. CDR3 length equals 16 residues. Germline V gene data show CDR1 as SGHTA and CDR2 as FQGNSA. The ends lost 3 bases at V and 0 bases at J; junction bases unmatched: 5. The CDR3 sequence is CASSFARQGSGNTIYF. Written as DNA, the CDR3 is TGTGCCAGCAGCTTTGCCCGACAGGGCTCTGGAAACACCATATATTTT.

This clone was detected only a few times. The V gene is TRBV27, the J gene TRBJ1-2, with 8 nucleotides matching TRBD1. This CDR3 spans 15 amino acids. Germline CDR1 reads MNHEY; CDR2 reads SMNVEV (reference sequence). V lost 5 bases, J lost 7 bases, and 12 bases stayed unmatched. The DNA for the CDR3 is TGTGCCAGCAGTCCCAGGACAGGGCTGCCCTTTGGCTACACCTTC. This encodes CASSPRTGLPFGYTF.

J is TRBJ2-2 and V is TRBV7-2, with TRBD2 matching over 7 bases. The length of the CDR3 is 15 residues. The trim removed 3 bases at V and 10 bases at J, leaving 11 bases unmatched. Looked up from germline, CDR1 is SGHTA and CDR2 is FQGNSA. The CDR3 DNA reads TGTGCCAGCAGCTTGCGGTTTGCGGGAGCAGAGGAGCTGTTTTTT. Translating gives CASSLRFAGAEELFF.

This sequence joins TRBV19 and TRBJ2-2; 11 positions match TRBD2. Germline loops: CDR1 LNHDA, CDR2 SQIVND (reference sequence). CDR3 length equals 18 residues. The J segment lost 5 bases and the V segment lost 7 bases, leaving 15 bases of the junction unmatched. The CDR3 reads CASTHSGRANWGTGELFF. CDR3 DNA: TGTGCCAGTACTCATAGCGGGAGGGCCAACTGGGGTACCGGGGAGCTGTTTTTT.

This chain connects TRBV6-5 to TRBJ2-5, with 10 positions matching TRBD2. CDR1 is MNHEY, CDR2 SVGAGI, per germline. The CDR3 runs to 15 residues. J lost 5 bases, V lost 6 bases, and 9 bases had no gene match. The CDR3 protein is CASSSVGTSVETQYF. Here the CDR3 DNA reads TGTGCCAGCAGCTCGGTTGGGACTAGCGTTGAGACCCAGTACTTC.

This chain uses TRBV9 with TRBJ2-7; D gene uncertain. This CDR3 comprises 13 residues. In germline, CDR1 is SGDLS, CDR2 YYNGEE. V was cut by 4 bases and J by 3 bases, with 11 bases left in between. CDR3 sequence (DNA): TGTGCCAGCAGCCCTAGGGTGAGCTACGAGCAGTACTTC. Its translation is CASSPRVSYEQYF. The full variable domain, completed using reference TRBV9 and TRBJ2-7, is DSGVTQTPKHLITATGQRVTLRCSPRSGDLSVYWYQQSLDQGLQFLIQYYNGEERAKGNILERFSAQQFPDLHSELNLSSLELGDSALYFCASSPRVSYEQYFGPGTRLTVT.

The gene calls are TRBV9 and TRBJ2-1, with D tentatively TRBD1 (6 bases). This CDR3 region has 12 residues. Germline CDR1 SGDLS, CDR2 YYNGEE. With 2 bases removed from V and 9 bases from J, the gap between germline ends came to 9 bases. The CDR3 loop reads CASSVGQSEQFF. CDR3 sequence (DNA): TGTGCCAGCAGCGTCGGACAGAGTGAGCAGTTCTTC.

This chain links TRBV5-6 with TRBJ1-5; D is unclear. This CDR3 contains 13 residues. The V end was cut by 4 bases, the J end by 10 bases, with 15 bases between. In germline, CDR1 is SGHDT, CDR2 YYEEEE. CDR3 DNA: TGTGCCAGCAGCGTACGGGTGGTGGGCCCCCAGCATTTT. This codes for CASSVRVVGPQHF.

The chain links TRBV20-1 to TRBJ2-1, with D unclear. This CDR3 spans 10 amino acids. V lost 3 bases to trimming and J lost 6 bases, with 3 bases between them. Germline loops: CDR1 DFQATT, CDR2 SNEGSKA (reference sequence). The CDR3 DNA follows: TGCAGTGCTAGTTCCAATGAGCAGTTCTTC. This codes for CSASSNEQFF.

This CDR3 reads CAWTPNPGGAFF. CDR3 coding DNA: TGTGCCTGGACCCCCAACCCAGGGGGAGCTTTCTTT. The chain uses TRBV30 and TRBJ1-1; 7 bases match TRBD1. This CDR3 is 12 amino acids long. Germline V gene sequence: CDR1 GTSNPN, CDR2 SVGIG (reference sequence). V lost 4 bases, J lost 10 bases, and 9 bases stayed unmatched.

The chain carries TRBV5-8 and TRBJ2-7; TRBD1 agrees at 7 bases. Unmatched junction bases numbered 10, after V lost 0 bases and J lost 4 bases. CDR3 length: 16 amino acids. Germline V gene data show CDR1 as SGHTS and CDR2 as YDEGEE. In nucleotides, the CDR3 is TGTGCCAGCAGCTTGGAAGTAGGGGGCTTCCGATACGAGCAGTACGTC. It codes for CASSLEVGGFRYEQYV.

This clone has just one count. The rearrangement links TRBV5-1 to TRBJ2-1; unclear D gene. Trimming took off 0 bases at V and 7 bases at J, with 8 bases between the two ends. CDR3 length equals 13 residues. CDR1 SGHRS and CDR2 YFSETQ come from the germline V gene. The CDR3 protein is CASSLEVRNEQFF. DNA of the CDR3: TGCGCCAGCAGCTTGGAAGTCAGGAATGAGCAGTTCTTC. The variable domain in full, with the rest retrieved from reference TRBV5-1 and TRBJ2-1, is KAGVTQTPRYLIKTRGQQVTLSCSPISGHRSVSWYQQTPGQGLQFLFEYFSETQRNKGNFPGRFSGRQFSNSRSEMNVSTLELGDSALYLCASSLEVRNEQFFGPGTRLTVL.

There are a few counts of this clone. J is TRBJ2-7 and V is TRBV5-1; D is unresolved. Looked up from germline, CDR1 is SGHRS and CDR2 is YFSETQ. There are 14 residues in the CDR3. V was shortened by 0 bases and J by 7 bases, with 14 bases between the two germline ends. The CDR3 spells CASSLDQIHREQYF. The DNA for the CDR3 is TGCGCCAGCAGCTTGGACCAGATCCATAGGGAGCAGTACTTC.

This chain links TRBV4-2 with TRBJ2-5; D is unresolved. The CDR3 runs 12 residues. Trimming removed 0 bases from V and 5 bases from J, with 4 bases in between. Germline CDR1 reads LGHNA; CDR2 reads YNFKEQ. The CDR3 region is CASSQEGETQYF. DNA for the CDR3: TGTGCCAGCAGCCAAGAAGGCGAGACCCAGTACTTC.

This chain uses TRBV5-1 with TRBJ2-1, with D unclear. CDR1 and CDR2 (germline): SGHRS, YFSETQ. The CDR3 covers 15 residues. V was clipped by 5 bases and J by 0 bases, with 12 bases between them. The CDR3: CASRTQLSSYNEQFF. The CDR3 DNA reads TGCGCCAGCAGGACCCAACTAAGCTCCTACAATGAGCAGTTCTTC. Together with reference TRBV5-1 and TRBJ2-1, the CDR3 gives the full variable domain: KAGVTQTPRYLIKTRGQQVTLSCSPISGHRSVSWYQQTPGQGLQFLFEYFSETQRNKGNFPGRFSGRQFSNSRSEMNVSTLELGDSALYLCASRTQLSSYNEQFFGPGTRLTVL.

CDR3 amino acids: CASSPYRNYGYTF. CDR3 DNA: TGTGCCAGCAGCCCTTACCGCAACTATGGCTACACCTTC. The rearrangement links TRBV6-5 to TRBJ1-2, with D unresolved. Trimming pared 6 bases from V and 2 bases from J, leaving 10 bases between. The CDR3 spans 13 residues. CDR1 and CDR2 (germline): MNHEY, SVGAGI.

CDR3 DNA sequence: TGCGCCAGCACCCCGGGGGTTACCAACATTCAGTACTTC. Residues: CASTPGVTNIQYF. The V and J genes are TRBV5-1 and TRBJ2-4; maybe TRBD2 (6 bases). The CDR3 extends over 13 amino acids. V shed 6 bases and J shed 7 bases, with 14 bases lying between them. The germline V gene encodes CDR1 SGHRS and CDR2 YFSETQ. Supplemented by reference TRBV5-1 and TRBJ2-4, the full variable domain reads KAGVTQTPRYLIKTRGQQVTLSCSPISGHRSVSWYQQTPGQGLQFLFEYFSETQRNKGNFPGRFSGRQFSNSRSEMNVSTLELGDSALYLCASTPGVTNIQYFGAGTRLSVL.

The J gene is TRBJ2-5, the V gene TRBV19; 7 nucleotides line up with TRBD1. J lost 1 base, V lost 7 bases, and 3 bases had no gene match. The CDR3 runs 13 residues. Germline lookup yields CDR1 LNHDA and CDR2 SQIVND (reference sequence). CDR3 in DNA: TGTGCCAGTACTCAGGGGGTCCAAGAGACCCAGTACTTC. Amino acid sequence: CASTQGVQETQYF.

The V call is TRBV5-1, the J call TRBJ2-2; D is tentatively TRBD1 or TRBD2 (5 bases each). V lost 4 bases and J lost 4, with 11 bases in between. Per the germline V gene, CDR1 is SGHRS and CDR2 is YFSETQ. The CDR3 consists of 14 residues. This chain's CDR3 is CASSPDGGTGELFF. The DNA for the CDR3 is TGCGCCAGCAGCCCGGATGGGGGCACCGGGGAGCTGTTTTTT.

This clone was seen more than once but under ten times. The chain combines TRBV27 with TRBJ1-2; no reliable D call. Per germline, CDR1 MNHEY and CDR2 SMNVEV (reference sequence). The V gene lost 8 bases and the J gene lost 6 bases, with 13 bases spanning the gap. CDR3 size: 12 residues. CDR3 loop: CASLNPGDGYTF. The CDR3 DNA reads TGTGCCAGCCTGAATCCCGGGGATGGCTACACCTTC.

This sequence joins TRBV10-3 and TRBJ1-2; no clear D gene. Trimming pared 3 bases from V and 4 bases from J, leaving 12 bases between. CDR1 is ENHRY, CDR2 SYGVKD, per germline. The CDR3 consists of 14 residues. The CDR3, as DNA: TGTGCCATCAGTGATGTCCTGGTGCCCTATGGCTACACCTTC. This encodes CAISDVLVPYGYTF.

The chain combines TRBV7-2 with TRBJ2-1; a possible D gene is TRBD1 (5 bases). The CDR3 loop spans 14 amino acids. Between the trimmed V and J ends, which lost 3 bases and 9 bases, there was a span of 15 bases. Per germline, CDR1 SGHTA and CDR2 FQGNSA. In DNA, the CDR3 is TGTGCCAGCAGCTTCAGGGTTCCCAATCCTGAGCAGTTCTTC. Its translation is CASSFRVPNPEQFF.